Below are 3 T cell receptor beta chains sequenced from a single sample in a study of cytomegalovirus exposure and HLA in healthy donors (TCRdb year 2017). The library was built by means of the immunoSEQ multiplex PCR assay. For the multiplex PCR, a mixture combining 60 forward primers for TCR Vbeta segments and 13 reverse primers for TCR Jbeta segments was used. Here the immuneACCESS table is served through TCRdb, limited to in-frame sequences with V and J called. Missing clones are a known gap in these copies; in checked studies unresolved V genes cover under half, and the rest lacks a known reason. Across this sample there are 100,000 to 150,000 clones, with approximately 82% seen only once. The ten largest clones represent around 3% of the sample. The specimen sequenced was PBMCs. The receptor set was obtained from a boy younger than 10 in good health and CMV-seronegative.

This clone has just a few counts. The chain combines TRBV9 with TRBJ2-2; D is undetermined. Germline CDR1 is SGDLS and CDR2 is YYNGEE. The germline V and J ends were trimmed by 4 bases and 8 bases, with 15 bases remaining between them. This CDR3 has 14 amino acids. The CDR3 region is CASSTRNTPGELFF. The CDR3 coding sequence is TGTGCCAGCAGCACGCGGAACACACCTGGGGAGCTGTTTTTT.

The chain joins TRBV7-7 to TRBJ2-7; 9 positions agree with TRBD1. The V gene's germline CDR1 is SSHAT and CDR2 FNYEAQ (reference sequence). This CDR3 contains 15 residues. As DNA, the CDR3 is TGTGCTAGCAGGTATCCGGGACAGGGACCCTACGAGCAGTACGTC. Translating gives CASRYPGQGPYEQYV.

The chain links TRBV4-2 to TRBJ2-2; D gene unclear. The V end lost 0 bases, the J end lost 6 bases, and 11 bases lay between the germline ends. CDR1 is LGHNA, CDR2 YNFKEQ, per germline. The CDR3 consists of 15 residues. The CDR3 reads CASSQDPTGPGELFF. The CDR3 DNA reads TGTGCCAGCAGCCAAGACCCGACTGGCCCCGGGGAGCTGTTTTTT.